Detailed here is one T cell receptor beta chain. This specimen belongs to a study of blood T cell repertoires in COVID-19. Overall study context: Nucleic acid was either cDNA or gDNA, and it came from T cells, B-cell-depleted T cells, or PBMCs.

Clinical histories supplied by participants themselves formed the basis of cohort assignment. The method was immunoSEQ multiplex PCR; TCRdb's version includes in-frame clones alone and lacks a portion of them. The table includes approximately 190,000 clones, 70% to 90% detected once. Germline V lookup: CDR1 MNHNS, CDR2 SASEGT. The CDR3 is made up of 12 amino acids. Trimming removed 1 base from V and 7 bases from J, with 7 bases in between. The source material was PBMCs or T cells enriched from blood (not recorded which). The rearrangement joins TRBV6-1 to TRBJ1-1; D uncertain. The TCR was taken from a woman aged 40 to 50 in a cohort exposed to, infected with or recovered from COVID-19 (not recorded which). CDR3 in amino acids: CASSEVEVEAFF. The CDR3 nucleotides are TGTGCCAGCAGTGAAGTCGAGGTTGAAGCTTTCTTT.